This TCR beta chain stems from a study of early T cells in non-severe SARS-CoV-2 infection. Study-level information: From unsorted whole blood, bulk RNA was sequenced, and the chains remained unpaired.

Notes on this clonotype: The junction departs from germline at one end; a sequencing error may be responsible.

Germline CDR1 and CDR2: SGDLS and YYNGEE. CDR3 length: 14 residues. A single record per CDR3 protein comes from TCRdb applying MiXCR to the 5' RACE reads. Seen here are some 70,000 distinct CDR3 sequences, 10% to 15% observed once, and the top ten hold approximately 4%. Specimen: whole blood. The TCR comes from an adult who was a healthcare worker with PCR-confirmed SARS-CoV-2 infection or an uninfected control (not recorded which). The chain carries TRBV9 and TRBJ2-6, with 7 bases lining up with TRBD1. The CDR3, as DNA: TGTGCCAGCAGCCAGAGCGAGGGGGCCAACGTCCTGATTTTC. Its translation is CASSQSEGANVLIF.